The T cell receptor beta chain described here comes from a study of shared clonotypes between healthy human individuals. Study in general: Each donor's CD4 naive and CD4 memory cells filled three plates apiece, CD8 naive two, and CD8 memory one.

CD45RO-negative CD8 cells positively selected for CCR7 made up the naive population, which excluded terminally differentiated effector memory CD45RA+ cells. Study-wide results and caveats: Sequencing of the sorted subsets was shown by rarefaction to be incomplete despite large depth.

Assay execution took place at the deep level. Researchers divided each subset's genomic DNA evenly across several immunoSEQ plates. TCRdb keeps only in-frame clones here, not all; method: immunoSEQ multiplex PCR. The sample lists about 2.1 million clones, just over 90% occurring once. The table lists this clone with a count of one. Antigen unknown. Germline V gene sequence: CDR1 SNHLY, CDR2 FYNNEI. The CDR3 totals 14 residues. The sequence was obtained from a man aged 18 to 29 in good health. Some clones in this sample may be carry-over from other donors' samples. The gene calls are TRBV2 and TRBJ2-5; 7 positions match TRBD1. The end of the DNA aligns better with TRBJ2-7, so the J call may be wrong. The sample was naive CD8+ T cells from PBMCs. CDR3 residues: CASSADRRGYEQYF. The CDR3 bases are TGTGCCAGCAGTGCGGACAGGCGAGGCTACGAGCAGTACTTC.